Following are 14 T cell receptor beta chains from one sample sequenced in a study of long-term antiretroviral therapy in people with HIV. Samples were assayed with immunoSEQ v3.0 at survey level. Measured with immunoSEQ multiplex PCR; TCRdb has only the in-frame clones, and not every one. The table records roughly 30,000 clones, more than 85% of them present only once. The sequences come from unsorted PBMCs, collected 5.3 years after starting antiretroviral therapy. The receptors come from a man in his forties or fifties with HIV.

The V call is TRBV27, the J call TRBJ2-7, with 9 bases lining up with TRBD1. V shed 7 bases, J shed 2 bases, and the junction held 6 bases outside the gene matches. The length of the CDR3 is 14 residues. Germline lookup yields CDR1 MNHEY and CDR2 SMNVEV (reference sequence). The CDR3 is CASKPTGGPYEQYF. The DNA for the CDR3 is TGTGCCAGCAAACCGACAGGGGGGCCCTACGAGCAGTACTTC.

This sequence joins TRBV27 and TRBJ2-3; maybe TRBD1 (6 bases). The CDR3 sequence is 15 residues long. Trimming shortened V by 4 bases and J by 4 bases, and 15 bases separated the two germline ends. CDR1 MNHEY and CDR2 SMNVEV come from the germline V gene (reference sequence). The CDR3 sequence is CASSSLLQGSDTQYF. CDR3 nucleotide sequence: TGTGCCAGCAGTTCACTCTTACAGGGCTCAGATACGCAGTATTTT.

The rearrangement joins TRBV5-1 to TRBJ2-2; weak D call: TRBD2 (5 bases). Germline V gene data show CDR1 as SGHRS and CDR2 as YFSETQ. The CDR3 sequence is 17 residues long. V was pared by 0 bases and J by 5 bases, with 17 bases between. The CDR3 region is CASSLDPGSGKTGELFF. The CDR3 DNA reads TGCGCCAGCAGCTTGGATCCGGGATCGGGGAAAACCGGGGAGCTGTTTTTT.

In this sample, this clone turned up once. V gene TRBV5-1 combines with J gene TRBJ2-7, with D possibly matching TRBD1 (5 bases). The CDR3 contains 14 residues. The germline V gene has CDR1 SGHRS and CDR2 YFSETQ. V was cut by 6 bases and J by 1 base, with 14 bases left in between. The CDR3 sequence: CASNQAGRSYEQYF. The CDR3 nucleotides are TGCGCCAGCAACCAGGCAGGGCGATCCTACGAGCAGTACTTC.

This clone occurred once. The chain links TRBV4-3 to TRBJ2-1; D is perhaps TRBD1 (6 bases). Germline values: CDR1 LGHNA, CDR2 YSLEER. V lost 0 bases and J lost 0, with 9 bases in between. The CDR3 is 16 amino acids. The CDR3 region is CASSQDPGVSYNEQFF. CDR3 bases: TGCGCCAGCAGCCAAGACCCAGGGGTCTCCTACAATGAGCAGTTCTTC.

CDR3 protein: CASSFSFTDTQYF. In DNA form, the CDR3 reads TGTGCCAGCAGTTTTTCCTTCACAGATACGCAGTATTTT. The chain carries TRBV27 and TRBJ2-3; D call uncertain. The CDR3 totals 13 residues. V was clipped by 3 bases and J by 2 bases, with 6 bases between them. Germline V lookup: CDR1 MNHEY, CDR2 SMNVEV (reference sequence).

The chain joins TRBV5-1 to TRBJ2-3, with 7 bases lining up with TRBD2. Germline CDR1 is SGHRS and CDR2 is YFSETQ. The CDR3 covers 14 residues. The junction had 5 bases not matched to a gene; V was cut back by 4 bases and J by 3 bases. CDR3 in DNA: TGCGCCAGCAGCCCGGGGCGGGGGACAGATACGCAGTATTTT. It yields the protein CASSPGRGTDTQYF.

CDR3 loop: CAISEDRAGGNTIYF. The DNA of the CDR3 is TGTGCCATCAGTGAGGACAGGGCGGGAGGAAACACCATATATTTT. The V call is TRBV10-3, the J call TRBJ1-3, with TRBD1 matching 7 bases. V lost 2 bases and J lost 4; bases outside the gene matches: 5. Germline V gene sequence: CDR1 ENHRY, CDR2 SYGVKD. This CDR3 spans 15 amino acids.

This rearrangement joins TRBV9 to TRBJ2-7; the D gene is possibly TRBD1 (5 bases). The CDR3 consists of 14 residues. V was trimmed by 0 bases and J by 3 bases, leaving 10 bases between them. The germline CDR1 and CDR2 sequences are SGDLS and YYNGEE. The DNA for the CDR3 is TGTGCCAGCAGCGTAGCCCAGGGAAACTACGAGCAGTACTTC. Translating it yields CASSVAQGNYEQYF.

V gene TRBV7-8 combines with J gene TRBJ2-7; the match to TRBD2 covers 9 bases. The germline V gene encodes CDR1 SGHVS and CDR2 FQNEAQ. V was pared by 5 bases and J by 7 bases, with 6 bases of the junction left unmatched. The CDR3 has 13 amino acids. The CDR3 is CASSAGGAGEQYF. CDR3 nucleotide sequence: TGTGCCAGCAGCGCGGGGGGGGCAGGGGAGCAGTACTTC.

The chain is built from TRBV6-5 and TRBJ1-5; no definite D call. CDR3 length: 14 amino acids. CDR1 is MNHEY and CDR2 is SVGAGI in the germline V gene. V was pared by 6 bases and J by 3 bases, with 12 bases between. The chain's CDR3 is CASSLGRYNQPQHF. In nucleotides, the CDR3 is TGTGCCAGCAGCCTTGGACGGTACAATCAGCCCCAGCATTTT.

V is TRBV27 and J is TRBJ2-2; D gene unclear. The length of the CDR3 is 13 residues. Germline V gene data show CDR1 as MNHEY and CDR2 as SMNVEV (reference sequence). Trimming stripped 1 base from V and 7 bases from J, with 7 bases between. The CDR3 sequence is CASSLYVSGELFF. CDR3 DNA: TGTGCCAGCAGTTTATATGTAAGCGGGGAGCTGTTTTTT.

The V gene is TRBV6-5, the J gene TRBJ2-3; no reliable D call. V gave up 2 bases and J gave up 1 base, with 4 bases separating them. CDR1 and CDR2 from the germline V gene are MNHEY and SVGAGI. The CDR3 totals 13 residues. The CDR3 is CASSYVRTDTQYF. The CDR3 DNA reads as TGTGCCAGCAGTTACGTGCGCACAGATACGCAGTATTTT.

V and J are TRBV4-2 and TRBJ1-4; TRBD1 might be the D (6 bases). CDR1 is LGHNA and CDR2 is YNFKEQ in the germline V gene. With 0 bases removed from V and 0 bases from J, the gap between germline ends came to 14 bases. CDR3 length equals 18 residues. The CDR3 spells CASSQEGTGRSTNEKLFF. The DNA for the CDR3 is TGTGCCAGCAGCCAAGAGGGAACAGGGCGTTCAACTAATGAAAAACTGTTTTTT.